A few counts support the clone carrying this T cell receptor beta chain. One end of the junction is discordant with germline, which a read error may explain. From germline, CDR1 is MGHDK and CDR2 SYGVNS. This CDR3 has 14 residues. These data originate in a study of blood T cell repertoires in COVID-19. Across the study: Collection of acute and convalescent COVID-19 samples took place in the United States, Italy and Spain.

Original analysis: Amplification of reference gene primers provided the estimated nucleated cell counts. Libraries were prepared by immunoSEQ multiplex PCR; TCRdb keeps only in-frame clonotypes and omits some of them. For V, J and clone size, that table is used; D and trimming come from the DNA. The table includes more than 45,000 clones, approximately 84% detected once. This receptor was taken from a woman aged 80 or over with COVID-19, enrolled during active disease. V is TRBV25-1 and J is TRBJ1-1, with a weak D call TRBD1 (6 bases). The specimen sequenced was peripheral blood. CDR3 nucleotides: TGTGCCAGCAGTGAAAGCTTTGGGGACACTAAAGCTTTCTTT. It translates to CASSESFGDTKAFF.